The following is a T cell receptor beta chain sequence with its context. Antigen: not known. The CDR3 is made up of 16 amino acids. The germline V gene encodes CDR1 SGHNT and CDR2 YYREEE (reference sequence). Trimming left V 3 bases short and J 2 bases short, with 18 bases between. This sample is part of a study of OX40 agonist ivuxolimab in advanced cancers. Study background: Head and neck, renal cell, melanoma or hepatocellular carcinoma were the cancers that dose-escalation patients had. Study conclusions and caveats: Also showing low normalized T-cell clonal expansion were some of the nonresponders.

Systemic immunosuppression or autoimmune disease history was grounds to exclude patients. Sampling times: baseline, cycle 4 day 1, cycle 7 day 1. The table came from immunoSEQ multiplex PCR; TCRdb's copy has only in-frame clones and leaves some out. The sample has about 88,000 clones, about 85% seen once. The source was CD4+ or CD8+ T cells sorted from blood, collected in a trial of the OX40 agonist ivuxolimab. This receptor was taken from an adult with an advanced solid tumor such as melanoma, head and neck, liver or kidney cancer. The chain links TRBV5-4 to TRBJ2-7; no clear D. The CDR3 nucleotides are TGTGCCAGCAGCTCGCAAAAAATGACCACTGCCTACGAGCAGTACTTC. Protein sequence: CASSSQKMTTAYEQYF.